This record looks at one TCR beta chain sequence and its context. Produced via immunoSEQ multiplex PCR; TCRdb's table is partial and in-frame only. The sample records some 150,000 clones, 75% to 85% being singletons. The sample belongs to a study of blood T cell repertoires in COVID-19. The wider study: From the United States, Italy and Spain came samples of acute and convalescent COVID-19. In each case, the material was cDNA or gDNA derived from T cells, B-cell-depleted T cells, or PBMCs.

The CDR3 covers 15 residues. The V gene's germline CDR1 is SNHLY and CDR2 FYNNEI. V lost 6 bases, J lost 5 bases, and 10 bases stayed unmatched. The V gene is TRBV2, the J gene TRBJ1-5, with 7 bases fitting TRBD1. What was sequenced was peripheral blood. The source of this sequence is a man aged 60 to 69 with acute or convalescent COVID-19. CDR3 DNA sequence: TGTGCCAGCAGGGCGGGACAGAGGGCAGATCAGCCCCAGCATTTT. The encoded protein is CASRAGQRADQPQHF.